This TCR beta chain originates from a study of identical twins. Study results and caveats: Twin pairs had excess sharing that was weaker in beta out-of-frame sequences. Part of the zero-insertion signal could reflect confounding by invariant MAIT and iNKT cells.

This clonotype has a count of ten or more. Antigen: not known. The V end lost 1 base, the J end lost 4 bases, and 6 bases lay between the germline ends. The CDR3 spans 13 residues. cDNA carried unique molecular identifiers, and a universal primer site was added by template switching. TCRdb re-called the 5' RACE reads with MiXCR, one entry per CDR3 protein. There are approximately 630,000 distinct CDR3 sequences in the sample; 7.1% occur only once, and around 1.6% lies in the top ten. The sample was also reused in another study, on yellow fever vaccine responses in identical twins. From that report: Vaccine-induced T cell responses in twins were reportedly observed to appear partly convergent, partly personalized.

Material: PBMCs. The rearrangement links TRBV12-3 or TRBV12-4 to TRBJ2-3, with D uncertain. This TCR derives from a woman under 30 in good health. The CDR3: CASSLGLADTQYF. The CDR3 DNA reads as TGTGCCAGCAGTTTAGGGCTAGCAGATACGCAGTATTTT.